The rows below give T cell receptor beta chains drawn from one sample of a study of control samples from healthy donors and cancer patients. Profiled with immunoSEQ multiplex PCR; TCRdb holds only in-frame clones, not every one. The profile covers about 140,000 clones, with about nine tenths appearing a single time and roughly 10% taken by the ten largest. Sequenced: blood. The receptor set was obtained from a woman in her thirties in good health. The CDR3 runs from the conserved cysteine through the conserved F or W. The order of the fields is D gene, V gene, clone size, J gene, CDR3 protein, CDR3 DNA. D genes are given only for firm matches. Where a row states a size, it is once, few, many or the class of an expanded clone; other rows omit it.

>.|TRBV4-1|.|TRBJ1-1
CASSPLYGENTEAFF
TGCGCCAGCAGCCCTTTATATGGGGAGAACACTGAAGCTTTCTTT
>TRBD1|TRBV6-5|.|TRBJ2-1
CASSYGQGGVNEQFF
TGTGCCAGCAGTTACGGACAGGGTGGTGTTAATGAGCAGTTCTTC
>.|TRBV5-5|few|TRBJ2-1
CASSTFAGASYNEQFF
TGTGCCAGCAGCACCTTCGCCGGGGCTTCCTACAATGAGCAGTTCTTC
>TRBD1|TRBV10-3|.|TRBJ2-3
CAIRGQWEDTQYF
TGTGCCATCAGGGGACAGTGGGAAGATACGCAGTATTTT
>.|TRBV7-2|.|TRBJ2-2
CASSAPLRNGELFF
TGTGCCAGCAGCGCTCCCCTACGTAACGGGGAGCTGTTTTTT
>.|TRBV9|.|TRBJ1-1
CASSAQGLGTEAFF
TGTGCCAGCAGCGCCCAGGGTCTGGGGACTGAAGCTTTCTTT
>TRBD2|TRBV7-8|.|TRBJ2-2
CASSVAGGVTGELFF
TGTGCCAGCAGCGTAGCGGGAGGTGTCACCGGGGAGCTGTTTTTT
>.|TRBV6-5|.|TRBJ1-2
CASSRQAANYGYTF
TGTGCCAGTAGCCGGCAAGCTGCTAACTATGGCTACACCTTC
>.|TRBV5-1|.|TRBJ2-4
CASSLGRGNGIQYF
TGCGCCAGCAGCCTGGGGCGGGGTAATGGGATTCAGTACTTC
>TRBD1|TRBV30|.|TRBJ1-4
CAWSFGDSDIEKLFF
TGTGCCTGGAGTTTCGGGGACAGTGATATTGAAAAACTGTTTTTT
>.|TRBV14|.|TRBJ1-1
CASSQVGTRLFEAFF
TGTGCCAGCAGCCAAGTGGGGACAAGACTTTTTGAAGCTTTCTTT
>.|TRBV6-5|.|TRBJ1-5
CASRTGGRGQPQHF
TGTGCCAGCAGGACTGGGGGGCGGGGGCAGCCCCAGCATTTT
>.|TRBV14|.|TRBJ2-1
CASSQWDRGWGHEQFF
TGTGCCAGCAGCCAGTGGGACCGCGGCTGGGGCCATGAGCAGTTCTTC
>.|TRBV5-5|.|TRBJ1-5
CASSLYYGAYQPQHF
TGTGCCAGCAGCTTGTATTACGGAGCTTATCAGCCCCAGCATTTT
>.|TRBV2|.|TRBJ2-7
CASGISYEQYF
TGTGCCAGCGGGATTTCCTACGAGCAGTACTTC
>.|TRBV18|.|TRBJ1-6
CASSQLGRALHF
TGTGCCAGCTCACAACTCGGAAGGGCCCTCCACTTT
>.|TRBV19|.|TRBJ1-1
CASSMWGKGSTEAFF
TGTGCCAGTAGTATGTGGGGCAAAGGGAGCACTGAAGCTTTCTTT
>.|TRBV7-8|.|TRBJ1-6
CASSLSLSGSSYNSPLHF
TGTGCCAGCAGCTTATCTCTGTCGGGGAGCTCCTATAATTCACCCCTCCACTTT
>.|TRBV12-3/TRBV12-4|.|TRBJ1-2
CASSPDTGYGYTF
TGTGCCAGCAGCCCGGACACCGGGTATGGCTACACCTTC
>.|TRBV30|once|TRBJ1-6
CAWSMVGDSPLHF
TGTGCCTGGAGTATGGTGGGTGATTCACCCCTCCACTTT
>TRBD2|TRBV3-1/TRBV3-2|once|TRBJ2-2
CASSQGLAGYGELFF
TGTGCCAGCAGCCAGGGACTAGCGGGTTACGGGGAGCTGTTTTTT
>TRBD2|TRBV11-3|.|TRBJ2-1
CASSLQGLALEYNEQFF
TGTGCCAGCAGCTTACAAGGACTAGCTCTGGAGTACAATGAGCAGTTCTTC
>TRBD2|TRBV20-1|.|TRBJ2-7
CSASALSGAAEQYF
TGCAGTGCTAGTGCCCTCAGCGGGGCGGCCGAGCAGTACTTC
>.|TRBV30|.|TRBJ2-1
CAWSVRVGANEQFF
TGTGCCTGGAGTGTACGGGTGGGGGCTAATGAGCAGTTCTTC
>.|TRBV7-7|.|TRBJ1-3
CASSPHPTPGNTIYF
TGTGCTAGCAGCCCACACCCGACCCCTGGAAACACCATATATTTT
>.|TRBV6-2/TRBV6-3|.|TRBJ2-7
CASSPRPIYEQYF
TGTGCCAGCAGTCCCCGCCCGATCTACGAGCAGTACTTC
>.|TRBV6-1|once|TRBJ2-6
CASSGTDLSGANVLTF
TGTGCCAGCAGTGGGACGGACCTCTCTGGGGCCAACGTCCTGACTTTC
>TRBD2|TRBV5-1|.|TRBJ2-3
CASTWGTSGTDTQYF
TGCGCCAGCACCTGGGGGACTAGCGGCACAGATACGCAGTATTTT
>.|TRBV19|.|TRBJ2-3
CASSDRITDTQYF
TGTGCCAGTAGCGACCGTATCACAGATACGCAGTATTTT
>TRBD1|TRBV30|.|TRBJ1-3
CAWNTGALSGNTIYF
TGTGCCTGGAACACAGGGGCTCTTTCTGGAAACACCATATATTTT
>TRBD1|TRBV6-5|.|TRBJ1-1
CASSPDRDGTEAFF
TGTGCCAGCAGTCCCGACAGGGACGGCACTGAAGCTTTCTTT
>.|TRBV19|.|TRBJ2-7
CASSMGREGSEQYF
TGTGCCAGTAGTATGGGCAGGGAAGGCTCCGAGCAGTACTTC
>.|TRBV6-1|.|TRBJ1-3
CASSEREAGNTIYF
TGTGCCAGCAGTGAGCGAGAGGCTGGAAACACCATATATTTT
>TRBD1|TRBV7-2|.|TRBJ1-2
CASSSRGQGYTF
TGTGCCAGCAGCTCGAGGGGGCAAGGCTACACCTTC
>.|TRBV7-8|.|TRBJ2-6
CASSRVRGAGANVLTF
TGTGCCAGCAGCCGTGTCCGGGGAGCCGGGGCCAACGTCCTGACTTTC
>TRBD1|TRBV18|.|TRBJ2-7
CATRRDSYYEQYF
TGTGCCACACGACGGGACAGTTACTACGAGCAGTACTTC
>TRBD1|TRBV18|few|TRBJ1-6
CASSQTGEGSPLHF
TGTGCCAGCTCACAAACAGGGGAAGGCTCACCCCTCCACTTT
>TRBD1|TRBV5-1|.|TRBJ1-1
CASSTRTGENTEAFF
TGCGCCAGCAGCACCCGGACAGGGGAGAACACTGAAGCTTTCTTT
>.|TRBV7-3|.|TRBJ1-2
CASSPAGGAGYGYTF
TGTGCCAGCAGCCCGGCGGGGGGGGCCGGGTATGGCTACACCTTC
>TRBD2|TRBV19|.|TRBJ2-7
CASSTTSGSHEQYF
TGTGCCAGTAGTACGACTAGCGGGAGCCACGAGCAGTACTTC
>TRBD1|TRBV11-3|.|TRBJ1-1
CASSLRGQSTEAFF
TGTGCCAGCAGCTTAAGGGGGCAGAGCACTGAAGCTTTCTTT
>.|TRBV11-2|.|TRBJ1-5
CASSSGDYQPQHF
TGTGCCAGCAGCTCCGGAGACTATCAGCCCCAGCATTTT
>TRBD1|TRBV6-6|.|TRBJ1-1
CATKLRGGAVNTEAFF
TGTGCCACCAAGCTTCGAGGGGGCGCAGTGAACACTGAAGCTTTCTTT
>TRBD2|TRBV28|.|TRBJ2-6
CASSLWREAFSGANVLTF
TGTGCCAGCAGTTTGTGGCGGGAGGCGTTCTCTGGGGCCAACGTCCTGACTTTC
>TRBD1|TRBV9|.|TRBJ1-5
CASSVAGGDQPQHF
TGTGCCAGCAGCGTAGCAGGGGGCGATCAGCCCCAGCATTTT
>.|TRBV3-1/TRBV3-2|.|TRBJ2-7
CASSLWQGSQEQYF
TGTGCCAGCAGCCTATGGCAGGGGTCCCAGGAGCAGTACTTC
>.|TRBV28|.|TRBJ1-2
CASRLRGGGYTF
TGTGCCAGCAGGCTTAGGGGGGGCGGCTACACCTTC
>TRBD1|TRBV6-1|.|TRBJ1-2
CASSEGGTAERYTF
TGTGCCAGCAGTGAAGGTGGGACAGCTGAGCGCTACACCTTC
>.|TRBV24-1|.|TRBJ2-5
CATSDFGSQETQYF
TGTGCCACCAGTGATTTCGGCTCCCAAGAGACCCAGTACTTC
>.|TRBV5-3|.|TRBJ1-5
CARRANQPQHF
TGTGCCAGAAGGGCCAATCAGCCCCAGCATTTT
>.|TRBV10-2|.|TRBJ1-2
CASSEGIPLAHGYTF
TGCGCCAGCAGTGAGGGGATCCCATTAGCCCATGGCTACACCTTC
>.|TRBV9|.|TRBJ2-1
CASSVLNEQFF
TGTGCCAGCAGCGTCCTCAATGAGCAGTTCTTC
>.|TRBV7-2|.|TRBJ1-5
CASSLRVRDHQPQHF
TGTGCCAGCAGCTTACGGGTCAGGGACCATCAGCCCCAGCATTTT
>TRBD2|TRBV5-1|.|TRBJ2-5
CASSLIGLAGGFQETQYF
TGCGCCAGCAGCCTTATTGGACTAGCGGGAGGGTTCCAAGAGACCCAGTACTTC
>TRBD1|TRBV5-4|.|TRBJ2-1
CASSSNSGTDYNEQFF
TGTGCCAGCAGCTCAAATTCCGGGACAGATTACAATGAGCAGTTCTTC
>TRBD1|TRBV4-1|.|TRBJ2-3
CASSQDSADRVRTDTQYF
TGCGCCAGCAGCCAAGACTCTGCAGACAGGGTGAGGACAGATACGCAGTATTTT
>TRBD1|TRBV28|.|TRBJ1-1
CASSWATGGSFNTEAFF
TGTGCCAGCAGTTGGGCGACAGGGGGTTCCTTTAACACTGAAGCTTTCTTT
>.|TRBV7-9|.|TRBJ2-2
CASLRDWLTGELFF
TGTGCCAGCCTTCGGGACTGGTTGACCGGGGAGCTGTTTTTT
>TRBD2|TRBV24-1|.|TRBJ2-1
CATSEPGLAGGRDEQFF
TGTGCCACCAGTGAGCCGGGACTAGCGGGAGGGCGGGATGAGCAGTTCTTC